These 19 T cell receptor beta chains originate from one sample sequenced in a study of blood T cell repertoires in COVID-19. The protocol was immunoSEQ multiplex PCR, while the TCRdb copy is restricted to in-frame clones and leaves out a portion. The sample consists of about 360,000 clones, roughly 86% of them appearing once. The sequenced sample consisted of peripheral blood. The receptors shown here come from a human donor in a cohort sampled during active COVID-19.

This sequence joins TRBV3-1 (or the pseudogene TRBV3-2) and TRBJ1-5; tentatively, D is TRBD1 (6 bases). Trimming removed 4 bases from V and 2 bases from J, with 12 bases in between. The CDR3 totals 15 residues. Germline V gene data show CDR1 as LGHDT and CDR2 as YNNKEL (reference sequence). The CDR3 here is CASSPGRGGNQPQHF. CDR3 DNA sequence: TGTGCCAGCAGCCCTGGGAGGGGGGGCAATCAGCCCCAGCATTTT.

V usage is TRBV12-3 or TRBV12-4 and J usage is TRBJ1-2; D gene unclear. Between the trimmed V and J ends, which lost 2 bases and 4 bases, there was a span of 8 bases. The CDR3 extends over 13 amino acids. As DNA, the CDR3 is TGTGCCAGCAGTTTATCGGGGATCTATGGCTACACCTTC. Its translation is CASSLSGIYGYTF.

In DNA form, the CDR3 reads TGTGCCAGCAGTGATTGGGGCGATAGGAATCGTAACTATGGCTACACCTTC. Residues: CASSDWGDRNRNYGYTF. The chain has TRBV6-1 and TRBJ1-2; possible D gene TRBD1, 5 bases. V was shortened by 3 bases and J by 1 base, with 18 bases between the two germline ends. This CDR3 spans 17 amino acids. Germline V gives CDR1 MNHNS, CDR2 SASEGT.

This chain uses TRBV27 with TRBJ2-1; 8 nucleotides line up with TRBD2. The CDR3 consists of 15 residues. The junction had 1 base not matched to a gene; V was cut back by 3 bases and J by 0 bases. CDR1 is MNHEY, CDR2 SMNVEV, per germline (reference sequence). CDR3 loop: CASSFSGNSYNEQFF. CDR3 nucleotides: TGTGCCAGCAGTTTTAGCGGGAACTCCTACAATGAGCAGTTCTTC.

V usage is TRBV10-3 and J usage is TRBJ1-6, with unresolved D. Germline assignment: CDR1 ENHRY and CDR2 SYGVKD. The CDR3 contains 14 residues. V was clipped by 8 bases and J by 0 bases, with 8 bases between them. CDR3 in DNA: TGTGCCATCTCACAGACCTCCTATAATTCACCCCTCCACTTT. This sequence encodes CAISQTSYNSPLHF.

The V call is TRBV30, the J call TRBJ2-2; TRBD2 aligns across 13 bases. Germline assignment: CDR1 GTSNPN and CDR2 SVGIG (reference sequence). The CDR3 has 16 residues. The V and J ends lost 5 bases and 3 bases, in that order; junction bases with no gene match: 6. The CDR3 here is CAWVTSGRSDTGELFF. CDR3 sequence (DNA): TGTGCCTGGGTGACTAGCGGGAGGTCGGACACCGGGGAGCTGTTTTTT.

The chain recombines TRBV7-9 with TRBJ1-2, with no clear D. Germline CDR1 is SEHNR and CDR2 is FQNEAQ (reference sequence). The ends were cut back, 2 bases at V and 0 bases at J, with 10 bases in the middle. CDR3 length: 15 residues. The CDR3 loop reads CASSLKSGPNYGYTF. The CDR3 coding sequence is TGTGCCAGCAGCTTAAAATCAGGCCCTAACTATGGCTACACCTTC.

The chain recombines TRBV30 with TRBJ1-5; D remains unclear. The V end was cut by 4 bases, the J end by 2 bases, with 15 bases between. The CDR3 runs 15 residues. The germline CDR1 and CDR2 sequences are GTSNPN and SVGIG (reference sequence). The CDR3 sequence is CAWNPKQRGNQPQHF. The CDR3 DNA follows: TGTGCCTGGAACCCCAAGCAGAGGGGCAATCAGCCCCAGCATTTT. The full variable domain, in which reference TRBV30 and TRBJ1-5 provide the parts outside the CDR3, is SQTIHQWPATLVQPVGSPLSLECTVEGTSNPNLYWYRQAAGRGLQLLFYSVGIGQISSEVPQNLSASRPQDRQFILSSKKLLLSDSGFYLCAWNPKQRGNQPQHFGDGTRLSIL.

The chain is built from TRBV9 and TRBJ1-4, with a weak D call TRBD1 (6 bases). The length of the CDR3 is 14 residues. The germline CDR1 and CDR2 sequences are SGDLS and YYNGEE. V lost 3 bases, J lost 4 bases, and 10 bases lay in between. CDR3 nucleotide sequence: TGTGCCAGCAGCGAGGGGGTCATTAATGAAAAACTGTTTTTT. Translation gives CASSEGVINEKLFF.

This clone appeared a single time. The CDR3 loop reads CASSLSGGNGYTF. The CDR3 DNA is TGTGCCAGCAGCTTATCAGGGGGCAATGGCTACACCTTC. The chain is built from TRBV7-3 and TRBJ1-2, with 8 bases aligning to TRBD1. Trimming removed 2 bases from V and 6 bases from J; junction bases left unmatched: 2. This CDR3 has 13 amino acids. Germline V gene lookup returns CDR1 SGHTA and CDR2 FQGTGA.

The J gene is TRBJ2-7, the V gene TRBV28; 7 nucleotides align to TRBD2. V trimming: 5 bases; J trimming: 3 bases; junction bases outside the gene matches: 10. The CDR3 loop spans 15 amino acids. Germline values: CDR1 MDHEN, CDR2 SYDVKM. The CDR3 protein is CASSPPPGGGYEQYF. CDR3 nucleotide sequence: TGTGCCAGCAGTCCCCCCCCAGGCGGGGGCTACGAGCAGTACTTC.

This chain uses TRBV21-1 with TRBJ2-3; the table's TRBD2 call for D was not verified on the DNA. TRBV21-1 is reported as a pseudogene. The CDR3 runs to 19 residues. CDR3 nucleotide sequence: TGTGCCAGCAGCAAGGTTAGCGGGGGAACCGACAAAAGCACAGATACGCAGTATTTT. It encodes CASSKVSGGTDKSTDTQYF.

This chain connects TRBV28 to TRBJ1-2; D uncertain. V was pared by 3 bases and J by 7 bases, with 21 bases between. Germline V gene sequence: CDR1 MDHEN, CDR2 SYDVKM. The CDR3 has 16 residues. The CDR3, as DNA: TGTGCCAGCAGTTTCGGAGTGGGTCCCGGCGGAGGTGGCTACACCTTC. It specifies CASSFGVGPGGGGYTF.

To note about this clone: Other nucleotide sequences from this sample produce the same CDR3. CDR3 sequence reads: CASSPTGNTEAFF. CDR3 nucleotides: TGTGCCAGCTCACCTACAGGGAACACTGAAGCTTTCTTT. The chain is built from TRBV18 and TRBJ1-1, with D perhaps TRBD1 (5 bases). V was clipped by 3 bases and J by 1 base, with 6 bases between them. The germline CDR1 and CDR2 sequences are KGHSH and LQKENI. There are 13 residues in the CDR3.

The genes are TRBV27 and TRBJ2-7; 9 nucleotides agree with TRBD2. V was pared by 5 bases and J by 4 bases, with 9 bases of the junction left unmatched. Looked up from germline, CDR1 is MNHEY and CDR2 is SMNVEV (reference sequence). This CDR3 is 15 amino acids long. Here the CDR3 DNA reads TGTGCCAGCAGTCCAAATAGCGGGGGAGGATACGAGCAGTACTTC. Its translation is CASSPNSGGGYEQYF.

The rearrangement links TRBV9 to TRBJ2-7, with 8 bases identical to TRBD1. The germline CDR1 and CDR2 sequences are SGDLS and YYNGEE. Trimming at V came to 4 bases and at J to 2 bases, leaving 5 bases not matched to a gene. CDR3 length: 14 residues. The CDR3 protein is CASSPTGDPYEQYF. DNA of the CDR3: TGTGCCAGCAGCCCGACAGGGGATCCCTACGAGCAGTACTTC.

The V and J genes are TRBV28 and TRBJ2-2, with 8 bases fitting TRBD1. Germline CDR1 is MDHEN and CDR2 is SYDVKM. Unmatched junction bases numbered 3, after V lost 6 bases and J lost 0 bases. The CDR3 loop spans 15 amino acids. For the CDR3, the DNA is TGTGCCAGCAGGAGACAGGGGCCGAACACCGGGGAGCTGTTTTTT. Amino acid sequence: CASRRQGPNTGELFF.

This clone has only one observation. The chain couples TRBV5-1 to TRBJ2-1; 10 nucleotides align to TRBD1. Germline loops: CDR1 SGHRS, CDR2 YFSETQ. J gave up 4 bases and V 0 bases, and 7 bases lay outside the gene matches. The CDR3 sequence is 17 residues long. The DNA for the CDR3 is TGCGCCAGCAGCTTGGAAAGCGACAGGGGGCAATACAATGAGCAGTTCTTC. This codes for CASSLESDRGQYNEQFF.

The chain combines TRBV7-3 with TRBJ1-2; 7 nucleotides align to TRBD1. The V segment lost 7 bases and the J segment 2 bases; nucleotides outside the gene matches: 7. CDR1 is SGHTA, CDR2 FQGTGA, per germline. The CDR3 length is 14 residues. CDR3 DNA sequence: TGTGCCAGCAACACGGGACAGCAGAACTATGGCTACACCTTC. Its translation: CASNTGQQNYGYTF.